A single sample gave rise to the 12 T cell receptor beta chains below, sequenced in a study of T cells in localized non-small cell lung cancer. Method: immunoSEQ multiplex PCR; TCRdb's copy keeps in-frame clones and lacks some. This sample carries under 15,000 clones, 85% to 90% of them seen once, and the ten largest clones take approximately 22%. The input for sequencing was peripheral blood, taken before any cancer treatment. The receptors stem from an older male donor with stage I lung adenocarcinoma.

J is TRBJ1-2 and V is TRBV7-8; D uncertain. This CDR3 spans 15 amino acids. From germline, CDR1 is SGHVS and CDR2 FQNEAQ. V lost 3 bases to trimming and J lost 0 bases, with 11 bases between them. The CDR3: CASSFVLDANYGYTF. The CDR3 DNA follows: TGTGCCAGCAGCTTTGTTTTAGATGCTAACTATGGCTACACCTTC.

The chain uses TRBV7-2 and TRBJ2-5; D remains unclear. Per germline, CDR1 SGHTA and CDR2 FQGNSA. The CDR3 consists of 13 residues. V was trimmed by 1 base and J by 2 bases, leaving 5 bases between them. CDR3 sequence reads: CASSLVRQETQYF. CDR3 sequence (DNA): TGTGCCAGCAGCTTAGTCAGACAAGAGACCCAGTACTTC.

The J gene is TRBJ2-3, the V gene TRBV7-8; D remains ambiguous. The CDR3 runs 12 residues. Deletions cut 5 bases from V and 6 bases from J, with 9 bases between. The germline V gene has CDR1 SGHVS and CDR2 FQNEAQ. In DNA form, the CDR3 reads TGTGCCAGCAGCCCGGCGCGGGATACGCAGTATTTT. This encodes CASSPARDTQYF.

The chain couples TRBV16 to TRBJ1-5; TRBD1 matches at 9 bases. Trimming removed 0 bases from V and 3 bases from J; junction bases left unmatched: 3. Germline CDR1 reads KGHSY; CDR2 reads FQNENV. CDR3 size: 16 residues. CDR3: CASSQSRDRVNQPQHF. CDR3 nucleotide sequence: TGTGCCAGCAGCCAATCCAGGGACAGGGTCAATCAGCCCCAGCATTTT.

This chain uses TRBV19 with TRBJ2-1, with TRBD2 as a possible D gene (5 bases). Germline lookup yields CDR1 LNHDA and CDR2 SQIVND (reference sequence). Trimming stripped 4 bases from V and 7 bases from J, with 14 bases between. This CDR3 is built from 14 residues. The chain's CDR3 is CASSTGSPGNEQFF. The CDR3 nucleotides read TGTGCCAGTAGTACGGGGTCCCCGGGGAATGAGCAGTTCTTC.

The chain is built from TRBV6-1 and TRBJ1-6; maybe TRBD1 (5 bases). V was trimmed by 0 bases and J by 14 bases, leaving 20 bases between them. Germline CDR1 reads MNHNS; CDR2 reads SASEGT. The length of the CDR3 is 16 residues. The CDR3 reads CASSEASGAQGEALHF. DNA of the CDR3: TGTGCCAGCAGTGAAGCATCCGGGGCACAAGGAGAGGCCCTCCACTTT.

This clone has more than one count but fewer than ten. This rearrangement joins TRBV27 to TRBJ2-7; D not resolved. This CDR3 region has 14 residues. Trimming pared 1 base from V and 0 bases from J, leaving 7 bases between. Germline-derived CDR1 and CDR2 are MNHEY and SMNVEV (reference sequence). The CDR3 region is CASSLLGNSYEQYF. CDR3 sequence (DNA): TGTGCCAGCAGTTTATTGGGCAACTCCTACGAGCAGTACTTC.

Here the CDR3 reads CASKGEGNSYEQYF. In DNA, the CDR3 is TGTGCCAGCAAAGGGGAGGGGAACTCCTACGAGCAGTACTTC. This rearrangement joins TRBV6-5 to TRBJ2-7, with 7 bases fitting TRBD2. This CDR3 region has 14 residues. Germline-derived CDR1 and CDR2 are MNHEY and SVGAGI. The V gene end was trimmed by 7 bases and the J gene end by 0 bases; junction bases not matched to a gene: 6.

The chain is built from TRBV2 and TRBJ1-4; tentative D call: TRBD1 (5 bases). Germline assignment: CDR1 SNHLY and CDR2 FYNNEI. V was shortened by 2 bases and J by 7 bases, with 17 bases between the two germline ends. The CDR3 is made up of 16 amino acids. The CDR3 DNA follows: TGTGCCAGCAGTGAATTTAGGCCAGGGAAGGTTGAAAAACTGTTTTTT. Translated, it gives CASSEFRPGKVEKLFF. Together with reference TRBV2 and TRBJ1-4, the CDR3 gives the full variable domain: EPEVTQTPSHQVTQMGQEVILRCVPISNHLYFYWYRQILGQKVEFLVSFYNNEISEKSEIFDDQFSVERPDGSNFTLKIRSTKLEDSAMYFCASSEFRPGKVEKLFFGSGTQLSVL.

This chain uses TRBV5-4 with TRBJ1-2; D possibly corresponds to TRBD1 (6 bases). CDR1 is SGHNT and CDR2 is YYREEE in the germline V gene (reference sequence). The CDR3 has 14 amino acids. V lost 4 bases and J 6 bases, leaving 16 bases between the germline ends. The CDR3 region is CASSPRGAGHGYTF. Written as DNA, the CDR3 is TGTGCCAGCAGCCCCAGGGGCGCGGGCCATGGCTACACCTTC. Looking up the rest from reference TRBV5-4 and TRBJ1-2 gives the full variable domain: ETGVTQSPTHLIKTRGQQVTLRCSSQSGHNTVSWYQQALGQGPQFIFQYYREEENGRGNFPPRFSGLQFPNYSSELNVNALELDDSALYLCASSPRGAGHGYTFGSGTRLTVV.

The CDR3 DNA is TGTGCCACCAGGGCAGGGGCGCAGGACACCGGGGAGCTGTTTTTT. Amino acid sequence: CATRAGAQDTGELFF. V usage is TRBV10-3 and J usage is TRBJ2-2, with a weak D call TRBD1 (6 bases). Trimming took off 10 bases at V and 3 bases at J, with 18 bases between the two ends. The CDR3 extends over 15 amino acids. CDR1 is ENHRY, CDR2 SYGVKD, per germline.

V is TRBV6-5 and J is TRBJ2-7; D is perhaps TRBD1 (6 bases). Trimming shortened V by 0 bases and J by 0 bases, and 12 bases separated the two germline ends. There are 16 residues in the CDR3. Germline lookup yields CDR1 MNHEY and CDR2 SVGAGI. CDR3 residues: CASSYSAARGSYEQYF. CDR3 coding DNA: TGTGCCAGCAGTTACTCCGCAGCCAGGGGCTCCTACGAGCAGTACTTC.